Included here is one T cell receptor (beta chain) sequence, with context. It has no known antigen specificity. Base qualities are not recorded, but no much larger clone differs from it by a single base. This sample is drawn from a study of T cells in narcolepsy (dated by TCRdb to 2016 to 2019). Some background on the complete study: The study enrolled patients with narcolepsy type 1 or type 2 (NT1, NT2) together with healthy control donors. The study used TCR Vbeta sequencing to track clonotypes in blood and CSF while looking for autoreactive T cells in narcolepsy patients that target self-antigens of hypocretin neurons (hypocretin, TRIB2). The full study reports these points: Numbers of sequenced blood memory CD4+ clonotypes were comparable, averaging around 40,000 in patients and some 33,000 in controls. Certain blood memory CD4+ repertoires from patients and controls had no sequences that matched autoreactive T cell clones. According to the report, autoreactive clonotypes were detected serially in the blood of the same patients and of different patients, but not in healthy controls. HCRT-specific and TRIB2-specific autoreactive clonotypes were highlighted in plots that compared CD4+ T cell clonotypes in CSF versus blood from the same patient.

The library was obtained by the immunoSEQ multiplex PCR assay. The clones in this table, taken by TCRdb from immuneACCESS, are in-frame only. Not every clone is retained; where verified, under half of the shortfall comes from an unresolved V gene, and the cause of the rest is unknown. Within this sample are approximately 25,000 clones, with roughly four fifths of them counted one time only. Of the sample, under 1.2% falls within the top ten clones. For TCR Vbeta sequencing, memory CD4+ T cells were sorted ex vivo from the peripheral blood of both healthy controls and narcolepsy patients. V is cut by 5 bases and J by 4 bases, and the space between the germline ends is 14 bases. The CDR3 runs 15 residues from the cysteine to the phenylalanine. The read is trimmed to its CDR3 DNA, 45 bases read in frame from base 1. The CDR1 and CDR2 encoded by the germline V gene (reference sequence) are MNHNY and SVGAGI.

The source material was memory (CD45RA-) CD4+ T cells from blood. The label giving this sample's cell subset or site can be read as: memory T cells sorted ex vivo from peripheral blood. The rearranged chain carries TRBV6-6 and TRBJ1-4; possibly the D gene is TRBD1, per 5 matching bases. The origin of this receptor is a human donor in good health. CDR3 reads: CASSPIGDLNEKLFF. The DNA sequence reads TGTGCCAGCAGTCCGATTGGGGACCTTAATGAAAAACTGTTTTTT.